Included here is one TCR beta chain sequence, with context. Its specificity is unknown. These data originate in a study of graft-versus-host responses after intestinal transplantation. Study overall: In this cohort, recipients had multivisceral, liver-intestinal, or isolated intestinal transplants. Induction with anti-thymocyte globulin, then tacrolimus and steroids for about 3 years, was given to all recipients.

The germline V gene encodes CDR1 SGHRS and CDR2 YFSETQ. V trimming: 0 bases; J trimming: 4 bases; junction bases outside the gene matches: 2. There are 14 residues in the CDR3. Assay: immunoSEQ multiplex PCR; the TCRdb copy retains only in-frame clones and omits some. The sample includes approximately 88,000 clones, roughly 88% of them seen just once. Regarding the study as a whole: Some GvH clones were seen earlier in gut or blood, suggesting intestinal origin. Individuals carrying graft-donor T cell macrochimerism showed high graft-versus-host to host-versus-graft clonal ratios in allografts.

The sequence derives from a human donor who received an intestinal transplant. The chain uses TRBV5-1 and TRBJ2-3, with 7 bases that match TRBD2. The sequences come from unstimulated CD4+ T cells sorted from spleen or lymph node cells, collected before intestinal transplant. The CDR3 loop reads CASSLGGGADTQYF. In DNA, the CDR3 is TGCGCCAGCAGCTTGGGGGGGGGTGCAGATACGCAGTATTTT.